The 22 T cell receptor beta chains in this list originate from one sample, sequenced in a study of Graves' ophthalmopathy and Graves' hyperthyroidism. From RNA, the CDR3 regions of TCR beta chains were amplified and sequenced. A first-round RT-PCR used HTBI primers, followed by a second-round multiplex PCR. TCRdb passed the multiplex PCR reads through MiXCR, listing each CDR3 protein once. The sample lists roughly 500,000 distinct CDR3 sequences, roughly 14% seen once, with approximately 9.8% in the top ten. The sequenced sample was blood. The receptors here all came from a woman between 25 and 40 years old with Graves' ophthalmopathy.

The gene calls are TRBV3-1 and TRBJ1-1, with no clear D. CDR1 and CDR2 (germline): LGHDT, YNNKEL (reference sequence). V gave up 0 bases and J gave up 2 bases, with 7 bases separating them. The CDR3 has 14 amino acids. The CDR3 bases are TGTGCCAGCAGCCAAGATATGGTTAACACTGAAGCTTTCTTT. The encoded protein is CASSQDMVNTEAFF.

This clonotype has at least ten counts. The chain is built from TRBV6-5 and TRBJ2-7; D remains unclear. There are 14 residues in the CDR3. The germline gives CDR1 MNHEY, CDR2 SVGAGI. V was shortened by 0 bases and J by 2 bases, with 8 bases between the two germline ends. In DNA, the CDR3 is TGTGCCAGCAGTTACTCACGGGTCCCCTACGAGCAGTACTTC. This gives the protein CASSYSRVPYEQYF.

This clonotype was counted many times. The V and J genes are TRBV20-1 and TRBJ1-5; 7 bases fit TRBD1. V lost 6 bases and J lost 3; bases outside the gene matches: 8. CDR1 is DFQATT and CDR2 is SNEGSKA in the germline V gene (reference sequence). This CDR3 region has 14 residues. The CDR3 DNA is TGCAGTGCCTACGGGGGGACAGACAATCAGCCCCAGCATTTT. Translated, it gives CSAYGGTDNQPQHF.

A few counts support this clonotype. The rearrangement uses TRBV4-1 and TRBJ1-2; 8 bases are a match to TRBD1. This CDR3 contains 15 residues. Germline CDR1 reads MGHRA; CDR2 reads YSYEKL. The J segment lost 5 bases and the V segment lost 1 base, leaving 6 bases of the junction unmatched. CDR3 bases: TGCGCCAGCAGCCAAGCCCAGACAGGGGTATATGGCTACACCTTC. Amino acids: CASSQAQTGVYGYTF.

This clonotype was detected ten times or more. V is TRBV12-3 or TRBV12-4 and J is TRBJ2-5; D gene uncertain. This CDR3 contains 12 residues. V was trimmed by 6 bases and J by 5 bases, leaving 10 bases between them. The CDR3 DNA follows: TGTGCCAGCAGGGTCGGGTTGGAGACCCAGTACTTC. Protein: CASRVGLETQYF.

This clonotype was detected many times. The J gene is TRBJ1-5, the V gene TRBV15; TRBD1 aligns across 8 bases. Germline V lookup: CDR1 LNHNV, CDR2 YYDKDF (reference sequence). J was trimmed by 7 bases and V by 0 bases; bases with no gene match: 8. This CDR3 has 16 residues. CDR3 in DNA: TGTGCCACCAGCAGAGAGAGACAGGGGATGGGACAGCCCCAGCATTTT. Its protein product is CATSRERQGMGQPQHF.

This clonotype came up many times. This chain connects TRBV11-3 to TRBJ1-1; 7 bases align to TRBD1. J gave up 1 base and V 6 bases, and 5 bases lay outside the gene matches. The CDR3 spans 14 residues. The V gene's germline CDR1 is SGHNT and CDR2 YENEEA. This CDR3 reads CASRRRGRNTEAFF. The CDR3 DNA is TGTGCCAGCAGAAGAAGGGGGCGGAACACTGAAGCTTTCTTT.

The V and J genes are TRBV28 and TRBJ1-2, with D unresolved. Trimming left V 4 bases short and J 0 bases short, with 15 bases between. CDR3 length equals 16 residues. Germline CDR1 is MDHEN and CDR2 is SYDVKM. The CDR3 spells CASSSPRRAPNYGYTF. In nucleotides, the CDR3 is TGTGCCAGCAGTTCCCCTAGAAGGGCACCTAACTATGGCTACACCTTC.

This clonotype appeared many times. In DNA, the CDR3 is TGTGCCAGCAGTTTACGGGGGGCGGCTATTACCAACACCGGGGAGCTGTTTTTT. Encoded protein: CASSLRGAAITNTGELFF. The genes are TRBV27 and TRBJ2-2; weak D call: TRBD2 (7 bases). Germline V gene sequence: CDR1 MNHEY, CDR2 SMNVEV (reference sequence). V lost 2 bases and J lost 2, with 18 bases in between. The CDR3 runs 18 residues.

In this sample, this clonotype turned up many times. CDR3 sequence: CASTGPGTATYEQYF. As DNA, the CDR3 is TGTGCCAGCACCGGTCCCGGGACAGCTACCTACGAGCAGTACTTC. The chain couples TRBV28 to TRBJ2-7; 7 nucleotides agree with TRBD1. Unmatched junction bases numbered 11, after V lost 7 bases and J lost 2 bases. This CDR3 has 15 amino acids. CDR1 and CDR2 (germline): MDHEN, SYDVKM.

This clonotype has a count of ten or more. CDR3 in DNA: TGTGCCAGCAGCAGTACAGGGGGCGACTCACCCCTCCACTTT. The encoded protein is CASSSTGGDSPLHF. V gene TRBV7-6 combines with J gene TRBJ1-6, with 9 positions matching TRBD1. The V gene end was trimmed by 5 bases and the J gene end by 10 bases; junction bases not matched to a gene: 6. Germline CDR1 and CDR2: SGHVS and FNYEAQ. The CDR3 totals 14 residues.

The table lists this clonotype with a few counts. A much larger clonotype is one base distant, so this may be a read error. The chain has TRBV7-3 and TRBJ2-7, with TRBD1 matching 10 bases. The germline V gene encodes CDR1 SGHTA and CDR2 FQGTGA. The CDR3 extends over 14 amino acids. The DNA for the CDR3 is TGTGTCAGCAGCCCTTCCGGGACAGGGGACGAGCAGTACTTC. It yields the protein CVSSPSGTGDEQYF.

The table lists this clonotype with many counts. The V gene is TRBV12-3 or TRBV12-4, the J gene TRBJ1-3; no clear D gene. CDR3 length: 15 amino acids. Trimming shortened V by 2 bases and J by 0 bases, and 8 bases separated the two germline ends. DNA of the CDR3: TGTGCCAGCAGTTTATTACGCGACTCTGGAAACACCATATATTTT. Translation gives CASSLLRDSGNTIYF.

This clonotype was counted ten times or more. The gene calls are TRBV3-1 and TRBJ1-1, with no clear D. The CDR3 spans 13 residues. Germline loops: CDR1 LGHDT, CDR2 YNNKEL (reference sequence). Trimming removed 4 bases from V and 11 bases from J, with 17 bases in between. Here the CDR3 reads CASSRKGGLSAFF. The CDR3 DNA reads TGTGCCAGCAGCCGGAAAGGAGGGCTCTCGGCTTTCTTT.

This clonotype was found many times. The genes are TRBV28 and TRBJ2-4; a weak D match, TRBD1 (6 bases). Germline V gene lookup returns CDR1 MDHEN and CDR2 SYDVKM. Trimming removed 6 bases at V and 0 bases at J, with 18 bases between. There are 17 residues in the CDR3. The CDR3 sequence: CASSRYTGNIAKNIQYF. In DNA, the CDR3 is TGTGCCAGCAGCCGCTACACAGGGAACATAGCCAAAAACATTCAGTACTTC.

This clonotype appeared many times. The gene calls are TRBV27 and TRBJ2-3, with D tentatively TRBD1 (6 bases). Germline-derived CDR1 and CDR2 are MNHEY and SMNVEV (reference sequence). The CDR3 has 17 amino acids. Trimming removed 3 bases from V and 6 bases from J, with 22 bases in between. The CDR3 here is CASSFLISTRGKDTQYF. CDR3 sequence (DNA): TGTGCCAGCAGTTTTTTAATCTCAACCAGGGGTAAGGATACGCAGTATTTT.

This clonotype was observed many times. The chain links TRBV11-2 to TRBJ2-7, with 16 bases that match TRBD2. V lost 6 bases, J lost 7 bases, and 12 bases stayed unmatched. The CDR3 has 17 residues. CDR1 SGHAT and CDR2 FQNNGV come from the germline V gene. This chain's CDR3 is CASRGGRGLAGGREQYF. In nucleotides, the CDR3 is TGTGCCAGCAGGGGAGGCCGGGGACTAGCGGGAGGGAGAGAGCAGTACTTC.

The sample holds many counts of this clonotype. This sequence joins TRBV28 and TRBJ1-2; the D gene is possibly TRBD1 (5 bases). Germline-derived CDR1 and CDR2 are MDHEN and SYDVKM. Deletions cut 3 bases from V and 2 bases from J, with 10 bases between. CDR3 length: 14 residues. Here the CDR3 DNA reads TGTGCCAGCAGTTTGACAGTATTAAACTATGGCTACACCTTC. Protein sequence: CASSLTVLNYGYTF.

There are a few counts of this clonotype. The final CDR3 position lacks the conserved phenylalanine or tryptophan, pointing to a likely read error. V usage is TRBV20-1 and J usage is TRBJ1-2; no firm D call. The germline V and J ends were trimmed by 2 bases and 2 bases, with 6 bases remaining between them. This CDR3 is built from 12 residues. The germline V gene has CDR1 DFQATT and CDR2 SNEGSKA (reference sequence). CDR3 sequence: CSARPGNYGYTV. In nucleotides, the CDR3 is TGCAGTGCTAGACCTGGAAACTATGGCTACACCGTC.

The J gene is TRBJ1-5, the V gene TRBV28; D not resolved. V was cut by 2 bases and J by 3 bases, with 5 bases left in between. This CDR3 spans 13 amino acids. CDR1 is MDHEN, CDR2 SYDVKM, per germline. The CDR3 nucleotides read TGTGCCAGCAGTTTACCCGCCAATCAGCCCCAGCATTTT. It translates to CASSLPANQPQHF. Drawing the rest from reference TRBV28 and TRBJ1-5, the complete variable domain is DVKVTQSSRYLVKRTGEKVFLECVQDMDHENMFWYRQDPGLGLRLIYFSYDVKMKEKGDIPEGYSVSREKKERFSLILESASTNQTSMYLCASSLPANQPQHFGDGTRLSIL.

The chain uses TRBV7-2 and TRBJ2-7; D is ambiguous. CDR1 and CDR2 (germline): SGHTA, FQGNSA. CDR3 length equals 14 residues. Trimming shortened V by 1 base and J by 2 bases, and 9 bases separated the two germline ends. CDR3 residues: CASSLVLSAYEQYF. CDR3 in DNA: TGTGCCAGCAGCTTAGTCCTCTCCGCCTACGAGCAGTACTTC. Combining the CDR3 with reference TRBV7-2 and TRBJ2-7 gives the whole variable domain GAGVSQSPSNKVTEKGKDVELRCDPISGHTALYWYRQSLGQGLEFLIYFQGNSAPDKSGLPSDRFSAERTGGSVSTLTIQRTQQEDSAVYLCASSLVLSAYEQYFGPGTRLTVT.

This sequence joins TRBV7-3 and TRBJ2-2, with 13 bases lining up with TRBD2. Per germline, CDR1 SGHTA and CDR2 FQGTGA. The ends lost 0 bases at V and 4 bases at J; junction bases unmatched: 2. This CDR3 contains 17 residues. The CDR3 is CASSLTLAGGLTGELFF. The CDR3 nucleotides are TGTGCCAGCAGCTTAACACTAGCGGGAGGGCTCACCGGGGAGCTGTTTTTT.